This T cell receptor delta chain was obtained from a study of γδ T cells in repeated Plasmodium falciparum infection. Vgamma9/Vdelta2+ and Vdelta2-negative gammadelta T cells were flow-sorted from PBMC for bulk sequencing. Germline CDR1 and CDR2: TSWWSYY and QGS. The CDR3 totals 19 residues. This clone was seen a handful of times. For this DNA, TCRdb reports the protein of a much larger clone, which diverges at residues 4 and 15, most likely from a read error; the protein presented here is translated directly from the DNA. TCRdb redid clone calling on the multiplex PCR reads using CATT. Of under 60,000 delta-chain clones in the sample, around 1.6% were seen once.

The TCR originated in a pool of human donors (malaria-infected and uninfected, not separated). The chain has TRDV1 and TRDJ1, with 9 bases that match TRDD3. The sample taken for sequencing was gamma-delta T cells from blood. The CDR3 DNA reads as TGTGCTCTTAGGGAACGGGCCTACCTGGGGGATGGAGGAACCGGTAAACTCATCTTT. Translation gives CALRERAYLGDGGTGKLIF.